This is a list of T cell receptor beta chains from one sample in a study of T cells in localized non-small cell lung cancer. TCRdb keeps only in-frame clones here, not all; method: immunoSEQ multiplex PCR. There are about 31,000 clones in the sample; roughly 87% occur only once, and under 5.5% lies in the top ten. The sequencing used peripheral blood mononuclear cells, collected before any cancer treatment. These receptors originate from a woman aged 40-69 years with stage III lung adenocarcinoma. Each CDR3 is given with its conserved first and last residue. Fields, in order: CDR3 protein, CDR3 DNA, J gene, D gene, clone size, V gene. The D gene is left open where the match is weak. Rows give clone size only sometimes, using once, few, many, or a class for an expanded clone.

CDR3 protein: CASSPEGWGEQFF; CDR3 DNA: TGTGCCAGCTCACCAGAGGGGTGGGGTGAGCAGTTCTTC; J gene: TRBJ2-1; D gene: .; clone size: .; V gene: TRBV18
CDR3 protein: CASSSILTGGYGYTF; CDR3 DNA: TGTGCCAGCAGTTCGATCTTGACAGGGGGCTATGGCTACACCTTC; J gene: TRBJ1-2; D gene: TRBD1; clone size: .; V gene: TRBV6-5
CDR3 protein: CASSQEPGSPQHF; CDR3 DNA: TGCGCCAGCAGCCAAGAACCGGGGTCGCCCCAGCATTTT; J gene: TRBJ1-5; D gene: .; clone size: .; V gene: TRBV4-3
CDR3 protein: CASSQDRQVSSYEQYF; CDR3 DNA: TGCGCCAGCAGCCAAGATCGGCAGGTGAGCTCCTACGAGCAGTACTTC; J gene: TRBJ2-7; D gene: .; clone size: .; V gene: TRBV4-1
CDR3 protein: CASSLGGGGDTQYF; CDR3 DNA: TGCGCCAGCAGCTTGGGTGGAGGAGGCGATACGCAGTATTTT; J gene: TRBJ2-3; D gene: .; clone size: .; V gene: TRBV5-1
CDR3 protein: CASSRGTSIGETQYF; CDR3 DNA: TGTGCCAGCAGCCGAGGGACTAGTATCGGAGAGACCCAGTACTTC; J gene: TRBJ2-5; D gene: TRBD2; clone size: .; V gene: TRBV5-5
CDR3 protein: CASSFTYNEQFF; CDR3 DNA: TGTGCCAGCAGTTTCACCTACAATGAGCAGTTCTTC; J gene: TRBJ2-1; D gene: .; clone size: .; V gene: TRBV6-1
CDR3 protein: CASSVDWDSRLSSGNTIYF; CDR3 DNA: TGTGCCAGCAGCGTAGATTGGGACAGCAGACTTAGCTCTGGAAACACCATATATTTT; J gene: TRBJ1-3; D gene: TRBD1; clone size: .; V gene: TRBV9
CDR3 protein: CASSARQGARNTEAFF; CDR3 DNA: TGTGCCAGTAGTGCCAGACAGGGGGCGAGGAACACTGAAGCTTTCTTT; J gene: TRBJ1-1; D gene: TRBD1; clone size: .; V gene: TRBV19
CDR3 protein: CASSRRGRTYEQYF; CDR3 DNA: TGTGCCAGCAGCCGTCGAGGCAGAACCTACGAGCAGTACTTC; J gene: TRBJ2-7; D gene: .; clone size: few; V gene: TRBV27
CDR3 protein: CASSFLRRQGWHEQYF; CDR3 DNA: TGTGCCAGCAGCTTTTTGCGGCGGCAGGGGTGGCACGAGCAGTACTTC; J gene: TRBJ2-7; D gene: .; clone size: .; V gene: TRBV5-6
CDR3 protein: CASSFRASGTYEQYF; CDR3 DNA: TGTGCCAGCAGTTTTCGGGCTAGCGGTACCTACGAGCAGTACTTC; J gene: TRBJ2-7; D gene: TRBD2; clone size: .; V gene: TRBV28
CDR3 protein: CASSSDPGQTHEQYF; CDR3 DNA: TGCGCCAGCAGCTCAGATCCGGGACAGACCCACGAGCAGTACTTC; J gene: TRBJ2-7; D gene: TRBD1; clone size: .; V gene: TRBV5-1
CDR3 protein: CASSEQVNTEAFF; CDR3 DNA: TGCGCCAGCAGTGAACAAGTGAACACTGAAGCTTTCTTT; J gene: TRBJ1-1; D gene: .; clone size: .; V gene: TRBV5-1
CDR3 protein: CASSISLVPQPQHF; CDR3 DNA: TGTGCCAGTAGTATATCATTGGTCCCTCAGCCCCAGCATTTT; J gene: TRBJ1-5; D gene: .; clone size: .; V gene: TRBV19
CDR3 protein: CASSQGWGSRTDTQYF; CDR3 DNA: TGCGCCAGCAGCCAAGGGTGGGGCTCGAGGACAGATACGCAGTATTTT; J gene: TRBJ2-3; D gene: .; clone size: .; V gene: TRBV4-1
CDR3 protein: CASSGSSGQETQYF; CDR3 DNA: TGCGCCAGCAGTGGAAGCAGCGGCCAAGAGACCCAGTACTTC; J gene: TRBJ2-5; D gene: .; clone size: .; V gene: TRBV10-1
CDR3 protein: CASSLHDRGTEAFF; CDR3 DNA: TGTGCCAGCAGCTTACACGACAGAGGCACTGAAGCTTTCTTT; J gene: TRBJ1-1; D gene: .; clone size: .; V gene: TRBV13
CDR3 protein: CASQSGSASSYNEQFF; CDR3 DNA: TGTGCCAGCCAGAGCGGGAGCGCTTCCTCCTACAATGAGCAGTTCTTC; J gene: TRBJ2-1; D gene: TRBD2; clone size: once; V gene: TRBV28
CDR3 protein: CSVRQGAGPQETQYF; CDR3 DNA: TGCAGCGTACGACAGGGGGCGGGCCCTCAAGAGACCCAGTACTTC; J gene: TRBJ2-5; D gene: TRBD1; clone size: .; V gene: TRBV29-1
CDR3 protein: CASSSRDRDQPQHF; CDR3 DNA: TGCGCCAGCAGTTCCCGGGACAGGGACCAGCCCCAGCATTTT; J gene: TRBJ1-5; D gene: TRBD1; clone size: .; V gene: TRBV10-1
CDR3 protein: CASSYPGQGIYEQYF; CDR3 DNA: TGCGCCAGCAGCTACCCGGGACAGGGTATCTACGAGCAGTACTTC; J gene: TRBJ2-7; D gene: TRBD1; clone size: .; V gene: TRBV5-1
CDR3 protein: CASSERGSYSNQPQHF; CDR3 DNA: TGTGCCAGCAGTGAAAGGGGCAGCTATAGCAATCAGCCCCAGCATTTT; J gene: TRBJ1-5; D gene: .; clone size: .; V gene: TRBV2
CDR3 protein: CASSLVRLAGGNTGELFF; CDR3 DNA: TGTGCCAGCAGCTTAGTGAGATTAGCGGGGGGGAACACCGGGGAGCTGTTTTTT; J gene: TRBJ2-2; D gene: TRBD2; clone size: .; V gene: TRBV7-2
CDR3 protein: CASSYTGGAKNTEAFF; CDR3 DNA: TGTGCCAGCAGTTACACGGGGGGAGCCAAGAACACTGAAGCTTTCTTT; J gene: TRBJ1-1; D gene: .; clone size: .; V gene: TRBV6-5
CDR3 protein: CASSLAFVTSGSADTQYF; CDR3 DNA: TGTGCCAGCAGCTTAGCGTTCGTGACTAGCGGGAGTGCAGATACGCAGTATTTT; J gene: TRBJ2-3; D gene: TRBD2; clone size: .; V gene: TRBV7-9
CDR3 protein: CASSLSRGLAGGVSEQFF; CDR3 DNA: TGTGCCAGCAGCTTATCCCGTGGCCTAGCGGGAGGAGTTAGTGAGCAGTTCTTC; J gene: TRBJ2-1; D gene: TRBD2; clone size: once; V gene: TRBV11-3
CDR3 protein: CASSPTGGAYEQYF; CDR3 DNA: TGTGCCAGCAGTCCTACAGGGGGGGCCTACGAGCAGTACTTC; J gene: TRBJ2-7; D gene: .; clone size: once; V gene: TRBV7-9